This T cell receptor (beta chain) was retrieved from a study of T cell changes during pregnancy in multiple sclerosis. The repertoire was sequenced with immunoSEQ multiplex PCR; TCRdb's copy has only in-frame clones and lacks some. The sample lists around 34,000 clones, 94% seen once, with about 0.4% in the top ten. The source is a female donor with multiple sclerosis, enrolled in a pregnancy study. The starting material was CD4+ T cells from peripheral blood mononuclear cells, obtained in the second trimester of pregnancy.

The CDR3 DNA reads TGTGCCAGCAGTGCAACCGGGACAGGGAACTATGGCTACACCTTC. Its protein is CASSATGTGNYGYTF. The V call is TRBV25-1, the J call TRBJ1-2; 9 nucleotides align to TRBD1. The CDR3 has 15 residues. V gave up 4 bases and J gave up 2 bases; unmatched junction bases: 5. Germline V gene lookup returns CDR1 MGHDK and CDR2 SYGVNS.